The clone carrying this T cell receptor beta chain was observed a few times. The antigen is unknown. This entry comes from a study of T cells in Graves' hyperthyroidism and ophthalmopathy. About the research overall: Specimen type is peripheral blood, collected at initial diagnosis prior to any treatment. Study conclusions and caveats: In the analysis, a 13 V-J model separated ophthalmopathy from stable hyperthyroidism.

Amplification yielded TCR beta CDR3 regions, with RNA transcripts as the source. First-round RT-PCR with HTBI primers amplified the TCR CDR3 region. TCRdb re-derived calls from the multiplex PCR reads in MiXCR, one entry per CDR3 protein. The repertoire holds nearly 600,000 distinct CDR3 sequences, with over 11% as singletons. Trimming at V came to 5 bases and at J to 5 bases, leaving 10 bases not matched to a gene. Germline V gene data show CDR1 as DFQATT and CDR2 as SNEGSKA (reference sequence). This CDR3 is 14 amino acids long. Patients were excluded because of uncontrolled infection, other autoimmune disease, pregnancy or lactation. Clinical symptoms, serum thyroxine, TRAb, thyroid ultrasound and orbital computed tomography informed diagnoses.

The rearrangement joins TRBV20-1 to TRBJ1-1; 8 positions agree with TRBD1. The sequencing input was blood. The receptor was isolated from a woman in her twenties or thirties with Graves' hyperthyroidism that later progressed to Graves' ophthalmopathy. CDR3 region: CSAAGTGGITEAFF. The CDR3 DNA follows: TGCAGTGCTGCCGGAACAGGGGGGATTACTGAAGCTTTCTTT.